This T cell receptor beta chain was retrieved from a study of tumor-infiltrating lymphocytes in primary liver carcinoma. This CDR3 is built from 12 residues. Germline lookup yields CDR1 SGHAT and CDR2 FQNNGV. With regard to this clonotype: A junction end diverges from the germline sequence, so it may reflect a read error.

RNA was extracted from whole blood without cell sorting, alongside germline DNA. Synthesis of TCR beta cDNA was carried out from about 500 ng total RNA with a constant-region primer. Libraries of TCR beta came from three nested multiplex PCR rounds with slightly modified ARM-PCR. Use of TRBV1-TRBV30 forward primers with a C-beta reverse primer characterized the first two PCR rounds, which lasted about 10 cycles each. TCRdb ran MiXCR on the multiplex PCR reads and lists one entry per CDR3 protein. This sample yields about 200,000 distinct CDR3 sequences, of which 65% are seen a single time; about 7.1% belongs to the top ten.

The J gene is TRBJ2-1, the V gene TRBV11-2; no definite D call. Specimen: peripheral blood. The source of this sequence is a woman aged 55-75 years with primary liver carcinoma and hepatitis B virus infection. DNA of the CDR3: TGTGCCAGCAGATTAGCCGCAGGAGAGCGGTTCTTC. Translating gives CASRLAAGERFF.